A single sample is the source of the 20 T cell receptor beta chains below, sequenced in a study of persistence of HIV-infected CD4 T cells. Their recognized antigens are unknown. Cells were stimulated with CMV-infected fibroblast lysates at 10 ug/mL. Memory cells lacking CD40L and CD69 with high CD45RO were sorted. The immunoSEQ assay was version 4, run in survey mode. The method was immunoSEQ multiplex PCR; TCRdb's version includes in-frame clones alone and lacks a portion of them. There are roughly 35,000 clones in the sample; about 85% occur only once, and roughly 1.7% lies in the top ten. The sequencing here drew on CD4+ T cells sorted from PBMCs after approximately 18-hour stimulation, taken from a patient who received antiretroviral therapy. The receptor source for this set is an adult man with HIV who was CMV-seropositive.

The CDR3 DNA reads TGCGCCAGCAGCTTGGTGGGGGTAGACACTGAAGCTTTCTTT. Amino acids: CASSLVGVDTEAFF. The chain uses TRBV5-1 and TRBJ1-1; D possibly corresponds to TRBD1 (5 bases). The CDR3 sequence is 14 residues long. The ends were cut back, 0 bases at V and 3 bases at J, with 9 bases in the middle. Per germline, CDR1 SGHRS and CDR2 YFSETQ. Combining the CDR3 with reference TRBV5-1 and TRBJ1-1 gives the whole variable domain KAGVTQTPRYLIKTRGQQVTLSCSPISGHRSVSWYQQTPGQGLQFLFEYFSETQRNKGNFPGRFSGRQFSNSRSEMNVSTLELGDSALYLCASSLVGVDTEAFFGQGTRLTVV.

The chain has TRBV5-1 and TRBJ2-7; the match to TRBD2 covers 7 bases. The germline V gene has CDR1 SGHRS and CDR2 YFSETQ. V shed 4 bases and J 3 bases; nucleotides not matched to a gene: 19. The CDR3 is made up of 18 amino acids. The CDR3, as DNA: TGCGCCAGCAGCCCCTCACCCCCCACCAGCGGGGTGGACTACGAGCAGTACTTC. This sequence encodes CASSPSPPTSGVDYEQYF.

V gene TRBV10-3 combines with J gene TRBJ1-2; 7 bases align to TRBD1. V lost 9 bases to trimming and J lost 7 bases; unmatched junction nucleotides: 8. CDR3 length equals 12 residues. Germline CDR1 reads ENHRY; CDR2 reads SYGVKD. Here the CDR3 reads CAITQGGSGYTF. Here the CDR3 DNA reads TGTGCCATTACCCAGGGGGGGAGTGGCTACACCTTC.

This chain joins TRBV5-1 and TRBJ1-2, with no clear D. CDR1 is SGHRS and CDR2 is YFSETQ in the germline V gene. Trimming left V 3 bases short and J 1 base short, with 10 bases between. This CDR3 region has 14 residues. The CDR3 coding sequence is TGCGCCAGCAGCTCCACGAACGATAACTATGGCTACACCTTC. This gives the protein CASSSTNDNYGYTF.

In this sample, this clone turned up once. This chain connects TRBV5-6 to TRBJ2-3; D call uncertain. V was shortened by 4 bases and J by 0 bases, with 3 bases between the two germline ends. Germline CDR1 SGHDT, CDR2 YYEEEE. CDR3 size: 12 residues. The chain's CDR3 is CASSESTDTQYF. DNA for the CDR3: TGTGCCAGCAGCGAAAGCACAGATACGCAGTATTTT.

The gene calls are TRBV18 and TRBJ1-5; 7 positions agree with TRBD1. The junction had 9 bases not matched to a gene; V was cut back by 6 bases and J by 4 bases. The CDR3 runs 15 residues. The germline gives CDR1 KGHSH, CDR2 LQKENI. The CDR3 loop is CASSNWDSQNQPQHF. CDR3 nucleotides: TGTGCCAGCTCCAACTGGGACAGCCAAAATCAGCCCCAGCATTTT.

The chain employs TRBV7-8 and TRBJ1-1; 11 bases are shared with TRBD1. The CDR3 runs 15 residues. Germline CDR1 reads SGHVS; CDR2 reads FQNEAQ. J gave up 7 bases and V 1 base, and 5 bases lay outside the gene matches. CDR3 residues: CASSLVSGTGGEAFF. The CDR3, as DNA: TGTGCCAGCAGCTTAGTTTCCGGGACAGGGGGTGAAGCTTTCTTT.

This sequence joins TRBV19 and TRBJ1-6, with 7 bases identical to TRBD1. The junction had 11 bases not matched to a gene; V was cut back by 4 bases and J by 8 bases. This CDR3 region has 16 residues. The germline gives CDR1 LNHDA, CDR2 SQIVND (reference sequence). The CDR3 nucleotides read TGTGCCAGTAGTAGCCCTCCGGGACAGAGGTATTCACCCCTCCACTTT. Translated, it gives CASSSPPGQRYSPLHF.

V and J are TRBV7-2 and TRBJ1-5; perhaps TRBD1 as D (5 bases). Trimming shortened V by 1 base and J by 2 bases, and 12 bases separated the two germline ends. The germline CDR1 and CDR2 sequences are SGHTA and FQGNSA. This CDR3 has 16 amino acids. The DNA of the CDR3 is TGTGCCAGCAGCTTAGACCCGGGGGTCCGCAATCAGCCCCAGCATTTT. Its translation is CASSLDPGVRNQPQHF.

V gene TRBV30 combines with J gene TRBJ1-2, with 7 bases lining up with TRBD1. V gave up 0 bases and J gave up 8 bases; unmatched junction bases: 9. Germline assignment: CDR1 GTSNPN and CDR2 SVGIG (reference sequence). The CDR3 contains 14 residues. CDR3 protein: CAWSVMDRPKGYTF. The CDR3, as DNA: TGTGCCTGGAGTGTAATGGACAGGCCCAAAGGCTACACCTTC.

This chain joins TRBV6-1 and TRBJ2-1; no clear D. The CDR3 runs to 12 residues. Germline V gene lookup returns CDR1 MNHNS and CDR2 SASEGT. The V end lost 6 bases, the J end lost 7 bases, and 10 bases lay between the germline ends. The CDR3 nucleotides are TGTGCCAGCAGGGATGTTAGAAATGAGCAGTTCTTC. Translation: CASRDVRNEQFF.

The CDR3 protein is CASSQEEWGRGNTGELFF. The CDR3 DNA sequence: TGCGCCAGCAGCCAAGAAGAGTGGGGGCGCGGGAACACCGGGGAGCTGTTTTTT. The chain couples TRBV4-1 to TRBJ2-2; TRBD1 might be the D (6 bases). CDR1 is MGHRA, CDR2 YSYEKL, per germline. This CDR3 is built from 18 residues. Trimming shortened V by 0 bases and J by 1 base, and 15 bases separated the two germline ends.

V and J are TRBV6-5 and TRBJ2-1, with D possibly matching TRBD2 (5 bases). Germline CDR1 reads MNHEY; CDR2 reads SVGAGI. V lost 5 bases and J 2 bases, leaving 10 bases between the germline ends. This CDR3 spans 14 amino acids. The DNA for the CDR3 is TGTGCCAGCAGTCCCGGGAACACCTACAATGAGCAGTTCTTC. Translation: CASSPGNTYNEQFF.

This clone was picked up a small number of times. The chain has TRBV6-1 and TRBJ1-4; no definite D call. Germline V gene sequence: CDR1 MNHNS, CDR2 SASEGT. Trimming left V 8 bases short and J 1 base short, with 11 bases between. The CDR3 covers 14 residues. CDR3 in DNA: TGTGCCAGCGGTAACACTAAAACTAATGAAAAACTGTTTTTT. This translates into CASGNTKTNEKLFF.

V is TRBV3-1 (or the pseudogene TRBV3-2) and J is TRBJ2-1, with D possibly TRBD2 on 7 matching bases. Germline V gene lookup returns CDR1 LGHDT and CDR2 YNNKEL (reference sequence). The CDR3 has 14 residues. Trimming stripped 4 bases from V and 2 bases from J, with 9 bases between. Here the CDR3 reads CASSLGGPYNEQFF. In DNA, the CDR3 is TGTGCCAGCAGCCTGGGGGGGCCCTACAATGAGCAGTTCTTC.

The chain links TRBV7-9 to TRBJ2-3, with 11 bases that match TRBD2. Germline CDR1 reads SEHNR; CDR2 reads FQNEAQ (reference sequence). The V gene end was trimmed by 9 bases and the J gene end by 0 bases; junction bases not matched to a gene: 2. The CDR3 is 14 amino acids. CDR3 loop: CASIAGGSTDTQYF. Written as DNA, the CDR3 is TGTGCCAGTATAGCGGGAGGGAGCACAGATACGCAGTATTTT.

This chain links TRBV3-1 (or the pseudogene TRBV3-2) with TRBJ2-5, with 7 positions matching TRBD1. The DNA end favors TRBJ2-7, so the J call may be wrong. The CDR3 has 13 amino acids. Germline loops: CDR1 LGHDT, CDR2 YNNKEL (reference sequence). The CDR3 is CASSRQGSYEQYF. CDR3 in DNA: TGTGCCAGCAGCCGACAGGGATCCTACGAGCAGTACTTC.

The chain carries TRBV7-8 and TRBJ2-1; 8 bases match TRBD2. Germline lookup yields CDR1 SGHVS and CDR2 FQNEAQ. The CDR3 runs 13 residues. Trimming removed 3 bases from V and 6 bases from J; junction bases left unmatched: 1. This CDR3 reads CASSLTSVNEQFF. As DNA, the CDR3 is TGTGCCAGCAGCTTGACTAGCGTCAATGAGCAGTTCTTC.

The CDR3 nucleotides are TGCAGCGTTGACAGGGGGCGAGGAACCGGGGAGCTGTTTTTT. This gives the protein CSVDRGRGTGELFF. The chain recombines TRBV29-1 with TRBJ2-2; 8 bases fit TRBD1. This CDR3 contains 14 residues. CDR1 and CDR2 from the germline V gene are SQVTM and ANQGSEA. V lost 3 bases, J lost 5 bases, and 5 bases stayed unmatched.

The DNA of the CDR3 is TGTGCCAGCAGCTTGGCCGGGACGAGATCCTACGAGCAGTACTTC. Translating gives CASSLAGTRSYEQYF. The chain carries TRBV5-5 and TRBJ2-7, with D tentatively TRBD1 or TRBD2 (5 bases each). Trimming pared 0 bases from V and 1 base from J, leaving 11 bases between. This CDR3 has 15 residues. Germline CDR1 is SGHKS and CDR2 is YYEKEE (reference sequence).